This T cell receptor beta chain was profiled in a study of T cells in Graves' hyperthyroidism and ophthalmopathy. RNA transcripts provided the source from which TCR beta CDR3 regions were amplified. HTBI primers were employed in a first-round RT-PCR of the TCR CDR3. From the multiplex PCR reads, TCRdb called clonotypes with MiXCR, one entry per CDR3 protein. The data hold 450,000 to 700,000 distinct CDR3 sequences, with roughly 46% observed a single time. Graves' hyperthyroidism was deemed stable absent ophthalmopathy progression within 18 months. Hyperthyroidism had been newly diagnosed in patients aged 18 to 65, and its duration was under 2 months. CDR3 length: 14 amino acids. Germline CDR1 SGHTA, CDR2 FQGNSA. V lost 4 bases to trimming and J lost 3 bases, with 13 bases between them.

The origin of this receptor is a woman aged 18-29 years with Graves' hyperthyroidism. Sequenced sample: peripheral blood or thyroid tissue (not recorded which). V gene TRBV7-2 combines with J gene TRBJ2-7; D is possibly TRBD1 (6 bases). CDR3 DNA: TGTGCCAGCAGCTCCCAGGACAGATACTACGAGCAGTACTTC. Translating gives CASSSQDRYYEQYF. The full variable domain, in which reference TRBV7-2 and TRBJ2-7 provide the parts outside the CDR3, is GAGVSQSPSNKVTEKGKDVELRCDPISGHTALYWYRQSLGQGLEFLIYFQGNSAPDKSGLPSDRFSAERTGGSVSTLTIQRTQQEDSAVYLCASSSQDRYYEQYFGPGTRLTVT.